Each of the 32 T cell receptor beta chains below was sequenced from the same sample in a study of T cells after yellow fever vaccination. In TCRdb, the 5' RACE reads were re-called with MiXCR into one record per CDR3 protein. The sample holds hundreds of thousands of distinct CDR3 sequences; approximately 15% are singletons and the top ten take 11% to 15%. The starting material was PBMCs, obtained on the day of the yellow fever booster vaccination. These receptor sequences come from a young man who received the YFV17D yellow fever vaccine.

The rearrangement links TRBV28 to TRBJ1-1; D is uncertain. V lost 10 bases and J lost 9, with 12 bases in between. CDR3 length: 10 amino acids. Germline V gene data show CDR1 as MDHEN and CDR2 as SYDVKM. This CDR3 reads CATGVRQAFF. The CDR3 DNA reads TGTGCCACCGGGGTCCGGCAAGCTTTCTTT.

The chain is built from TRBV3-1 and TRBJ2-1, with D tentatively TRBD2 (5 bases). The CDR3 is 14 residues long. The germline V gene has CDR1 LGHDT and CDR2 YNNKEL (reference sequence). V lost 5 bases to trimming and J lost 3 bases, with 11 bases between them. CDR3 sequence reads: CASSTSAGYNEQFF. The CDR3, as DNA: TGTGCCAGCAGCACCAGCGCGGGCTACAATGAGCAGTTCTTC.

This clonotype has a handful of counts. This rearrangement joins TRBV20-1 to TRBJ1-2; perhaps TRBD1 as D (6 bases). The CDR3 contains 14 residues. V lost 3 bases and J 2 bases, leaving 13 bases between the germline ends. Per the germline V gene, CDR1 is DFQATT and CDR2 is SNEGSKA (reference sequence). As DNA, the CDR3 is TGCAGTGCTAGTGGGGGCCACCTCAACTATGGCTACACCTTC. Protein sequence: CSASGGHLNYGYTF.

CDR3 amino acids: CASRGTTDTQYF. CDR3 nucleotides: TGTGCCAGCAGAGGGACCACAGATACGCAGTATTTT. This chain links TRBV5-4 with TRBJ2-3; either TRBD1 or TRBD2 may fit D (5 bases each). V was clipped by 5 bases and J by 2 bases, with 6 bases between them. Per germline, CDR1 SGHNT and CDR2 YYREEE (reference sequence). The length of the CDR3 is 12 residues.

The gene calls are TRBV6-2 or TRBV6-3 and TRBJ2-7; D might be TRBD1 (6 bases). Germline CDR1 MNHEY, CDR2 SVGEGT. CDR3 length equals 16 residues. Trimming removed 2 bases at V and 0 bases at J, with 14 bases between. The DNA for the CDR3 is TGTGCCAGCAGTTACGCCCAGGACAGCAGCTCCTACGAGCAGTACTTC. Translation gives CASSYAQDSSSYEQYF.

The chain carries TRBV6-1 and TRBJ1-1, with TRBD1 as a possible D gene (6 bases). Germline V CDR1 and CDR2: MNHNS, SASEGT. This CDR3 has 15 residues. V gave up 2 bases and J gave up 7 bases, with 17 bases separating them. The CDR3 reads CASSEYWGTGSEAFF. DNA of the CDR3: TGTGCCAGCAGTGAATACTGGGGCACAGGGAGTGAAGCTTTCTTT.

The V and J genes are TRBV27 and TRBJ2-5; 9 bases match TRBD1. The CDR3 length is 15 residues. V lost 6 bases, J lost 1 base, and 6 bases stayed unmatched. In germline, CDR1 is MNHEY, CDR2 SMNVEV (reference sequence). In DNA form, the CDR3 reads TGTGCCAGCAGGAGACAGGGGGGGTTCCAAGAGACCCAGTACTTC. This sequence encodes CASRRQGGFQETQYF.

V is TRBV12-3 or TRBV12-4 and J is TRBJ2-2; either TRBD1 or TRBD2 may fit D (5 bases each). CDR3 length equals 16 residues. Trimming removed 5 bases at V and 6 bases at J, with 19 bases between. The CDR3 here is CASSLHYLGTPGELFF. The DNA for the CDR3 is TGTGCCAGCAGTCTGCACTATTTGGGGACCCCCGGGGAGCTGTTTTTT.

This clonotype was found a few times. J is TRBJ2-1 and V is TRBV15, with 8 bases matching TRBD2. The ends lost 0 bases at V and 4 bases at J; junction bases unmatched: 5. The CDR3 contains 16 residues. CDR1 LNHNV and CDR2 YYDKDF come from the germline V gene (reference sequence). Written as DNA, the CDR3 is TGTGCCACCAGCAGAGATCCGCGGGAGGTTTACAATGAGCAGTTCTTC. It encodes CATSRDPREVYNEQFF.

The V gene is TRBV27, the J gene TRBJ2-1; 7 bases match TRBD1. CDR3 size: 14 residues. Looked up from germline, CDR1 is MNHEY and CDR2 is SMNVEV (reference sequence). Unmatched junction bases numbered 3, after V lost 3 bases and J lost 4 bases. DNA of the CDR3: TGTGCCAGCAGTTTTAAGGGACAGTACAATGAGCAGTTCTTC. As protein: CASSFKGQYNEQFF.

This clonotype was seen a handful of times. This chain connects TRBV20-1 to TRBJ2-5; 12 nucleotides align to TRBD1. The CDR3 consists of 15 residues. Per germline, CDR1 DFQATT and CDR2 SNEGSKA (reference sequence). Germline trimming cut 6 bases from V and 7 bases from J; bases unmatched to any gene: 12. This chain's CDR3 is CSATNRDRGLATQYF. CDR3 bases: TGCAGTGCGACTAACCGGGACAGGGGGCTCGCGACCCAGTACTTC.

This clonotype has ten or more counts. CDR3: CASSLTGSEAFF. CDR3 bases: TGTGCCAGCAGCCTGACGGGCAGTGAAGCTTTCTTT. The chain has TRBV11-3 and TRBJ1-1; no firm D call. Trimming removed 5 bases from V and 7 bases from J, with 11 bases in between. Germline V gene lookup returns CDR1 SGHNT and CDR2 YENEEA. The CDR3 runs to 12 residues.

CDR3 DNA: TGTGCCAGCAGCAATCGGGTTGAGCAGTTCTTC. As protein: CASSNRVEQFF. The gene calls are TRBV7-2 and TRBJ2-1; D ambiguous. The CDR3 has 11 amino acids. CDR1 is SGHTA, CDR2 FQGNSA, per germline. The ends were cut back, 5 bases at V and 9 bases at J, with 8 bases in the middle.

This clonotype showed up just a few times. The chain has TRBV19 and TRBJ2-4; D is perhaps TRBD1 or TRBD2 (6 bases each). The CDR3 spans 17 residues. Germline V lookup: CDR1 LNHDA, CDR2 SQIVND (reference sequence). Trimming took 5 bases from V and 1 from J, leaving 18 bases between them. DNA of the CDR3: TGTGCCAGTAGTGATTCGGGCAGGGGACTCGCCAAAAACATTCAGTACTTC. Protein sequence: CASSDSGRGLAKNIQYF.

This clonotype was seen a few times. V gene TRBV27 combines with J gene TRBJ2-2, with a possible D match to TRBD2 (6 bases). CDR1 and CDR2 from the germline V gene are MNHEY and SMNVEV (reference sequence). The CDR3 is 15 residues long. Trimming stripped 2 bases from V and 4 bases from J, with 11 bases between. The CDR3 loop is CASSLMTRTTGELFF. The CDR3 DNA is TGTGCCAGCAGTTTAATGACTAGGACCACCGGGGAGCTGTTTTTT.

This chain connects TRBV25-1 to TRBJ1-4; 7 bases align to TRBD1. Germline V CDR1 and CDR2: MGHDK, SYGVNS. This CDR3 contains 17 residues. The ends lost 2 bases at V and 4 bases at J; junction bases unmatched: 10. In nucleotides, the CDR3 is TGTGCCAGCAGTGAAGACGTGTCAGGACAGGTTAATGAAAAACTGTTTTTT. Translation gives CASSEDVSGQVNEKLFF.

The chain links TRBV10-3 to TRBJ2-7; TRBD1 agrees at 7 bases. The CDR3 loop spans 13 amino acids. From germline, CDR1 is ENHRY and CDR2 SYGVKD. V shed 6 bases, J shed 3 bases, and the junction held 5 bases outside the gene matches. CDR3 region: CAISLQGIYEQYF. As DNA, the CDR3 is TGTGCCATCAGCTTACAGGGGATCTACGAGCAGTACTTC.

The chain is built from TRBV4-3 and TRBJ1-5; D is uncertain. Germline V CDR1 and CDR2: LGHNA, YSLEER. This CDR3 spans 13 amino acids. V lost 0 bases and J lost 7, with 7 bases in between. CDR3 amino acids: CASSQDPDQPQHF. CDR3 DNA sequence: TGCGCCAGCAGCCAAGATCCAGACCAGCCCCAGCATTTT.

The V call is TRBV9, the J call TRBJ2-1, with 8 bases matching TRBD2. The CDR3 is 15 amino acids. The trim removed 3 bases at V and 6 bases at J, leaving 8 bases unmatched. The V gene's germline CDR1 is SGDLS and CDR2 YYNGEE. CDR3: CASSASGGGINEQFF. The CDR3, as DNA: TGTGCCAGCAGCGCGAGCGGGGGAGGGATCAATGAGCAGTTCTTC.

The table lists this clonotype with a few counts. This chain uses TRBV29-1 with TRBJ2-1, with 7 positions matching TRBD2. Germline values: CDR1 SQVTM, CDR2 ANQGSEA. Trimming removed 4 bases from V and 8 bases from J; junction bases left unmatched: 14. This CDR3 is 15 amino acids long. The DNA for the CDR3 is TGCAGCGTTGGGGGTGTGGGGAGGGCCCATGATGAGCAGTTCTTC. It translates to CSVGGVGRAHDEQFF.

This clonotype occurred a few times. This chain connects TRBV7-9 to TRBJ1-1; tentatively, D is TRBD1 (6 bases). Trimming took off 1 base at V and 1 base at J, with 13 bases between the two ends. Germline V gives CDR1 SEHNR, CDR2 FQNEAQ (reference sequence). The length of the CDR3 is 16 residues. The CDR3 here is CASSLGETGTNTEAFF. CDR3 DNA: TGTGCCAGCAGCTTAGGGGAGACAGGAACGAACACTGAAGCTTTCTTT.

This clonotype was seen at least ten times. The chain couples TRBV19 to TRBJ1-5, with a possible D match to TRBD1 (5 bases). Per the germline V gene, CDR1 is LNHDA and CDR2 is SQIVND (reference sequence). This CDR3 has 15 amino acids. Trimming shortened V by 6 bases and J by 0 bases, and 12 bases separated the two germline ends. This CDR3 is CASSSTAFSNQPQHF. The CDR3 nucleotides read TGTGCCAGTAGCTCGACAGCGTTTAGCAATCAGCCCCAGCATTTT. Variable domain in full (rest from reference TRBV19 and TRBJ1-5): DGGITQSPKYLFRKEGQNVTLSCEQNLNHDAMYWYRQDPGQGLRLIYYSQIVNDFQKGDIAEGYSVSREKKESFPLTVTSAQKNPTAFYLCASSSTAFSNQPQHFGDGTRLSIL.

This sequence joins TRBV7-2 and TRBJ2-7; 8 nucleotides line up with TRBD2. Trimming took 2 bases from V and 4 from J; bases not matched to a gene: 4. The CDR3 totals 14 residues. Germline CDR1 SGHTA, CDR2 FQGNSA. The CDR3 nucleotides are TGTGCCAGCAGCTTAAGTAGCGGGAAGTACGAGCAGTACTTC. Translating it yields CASSLSSGKYEQYF.

J is TRBJ1-2 and V is TRBV20-1; no reliable D call. Per the germline V gene, CDR1 is DFQATT and CDR2 is SNEGSKA (reference sequence). This CDR3 comprises 11 residues. V was cut by 2 bases and J by 5 bases, with 6 bases left in between. The CDR3 nucleotides read TGCAGTGCTAGACGCGGGTATGGCTACACCTTC. Protein product: CSARRGYGYTF.

The rearrangement joins TRBV2 to TRBJ2-1, with 8 bases identical to TRBD2. The CDR3 is 15 residues long. The ends lost 0 bases at V and 6 bases at J; junction bases unmatched: 4. Germline CDR1 and CDR2: SNHLY and FYNNEI. The CDR3 DNA reads as TGTGCCAGCAGTGAAGCGGGACTAGTGGGCAATGAGCAGTTCTTC. This translates into CASSEAGLVGNEQFF.

The V call is TRBV29-1, the J call TRBJ2-3; TRBD2 agrees at 7 bases. This CDR3 contains 14 residues. V shed 2 bases, J shed 5 bases, and the junction held 7 bases outside the gene matches. Germline V gene data show CDR1 as SQVTM and CDR2 as ANQGSEA. CDR3 DNA sequence: TGCAGCGTTGAAAAGTCACAGCGGGGAGATACGCAGTATTTT. Translating it yields CSVEKSQRGDTQYF.

V gene TRBV9 combines with J gene TRBJ2-6; no definite D call. The CDR3 length is 15 residues. V lost 4 bases and J 0 bases, leaving 8 bases between the germline ends. Germline V gene sequence: CDR1 SGDLS, CDR2 YYNGEE. This CDR3 reads CASSPLTSGANVLTF. Here the CDR3 DNA reads TGTGCCAGCAGCCCCCTTACCTCTGGGGCCAACGTCCTGACTTTC. The full variable domain, its missing parts supplied by reference TRBV9 and TRBJ2-6, is DSGVTQTPKHLITATGQRVTLRCSPRSGDLSVYWYQQSLDQGLQFLIQYYNGEERAKGNILERFSAQQFPDLHSELNLSSLELGDSALYFCASSPLTSGANVLTFGAGSRLTVL.

This clonotype was found many times. The gene calls are TRBV20-1 and TRBJ2-7, with a weak D call TRBD1 (7 bases). V was trimmed by 4 bases and J by 7 bases, leaving 11 bases between them. The CDR3 sequence is 11 residues long. Germline V gene data show CDR1 as DFQATT and CDR2 as SNEGSKA (reference sequence). CDR3 loop: CSATGGGEQYF. The CDR3 region has the DNA TGCAGTGCTACAGGGGGAGGAGAGCAGTACTTC.

This clonotype was observed a few times. The rearrangement uses TRBV3-1 and TRBJ2-2; the match to TRBD1 covers 9 bases. The ends lost 6 bases at V and 4 bases at J; junction bases unmatched: 12. The CDR3 consists of 17 residues. CDR1 LGHDT and CDR2 YNNKEL come from the germline V gene (reference sequence). The DNA for the CDR3 is TGTGCCAGCAGATACATTCCGGGACAGGGCTCCACCGGGGAGCTGTTTTTT. Its protein product is CASRYIPGQGSTGELFF.

In this sample, this clonotype turned up many times. One junction end disagrees with the germline gene, perhaps due to a read error. The genes are TRBV5-1 and TRBJ2-7; TRBD2 agrees at 8 bases. From germline, CDR1 is SGHRS and CDR2 YFSETQ. The CDR3 contains 14 residues. The CDR3 nucleotides read TGTGCCAGCAGCTTTACTAGCGGATCCTACGAGCAGTACTTC. It specifies CASSFTSGSYEQYF.

This sequence joins TRBV4-3 and TRBJ2-5; tentative D call: TRBD1 (6 bases). V gave up 2 bases and J gave up 1 base, with 11 bases separating them. The CDR3 totals 15 residues. CDR1 and CDR2 from the germline V gene are LGHNA and YSLEER. CDR3 DNA: TGCGCCAGCAGCCAACTGTGGGACATCCAAGAGACCCAGTACTTC. It translates to CASSQLWDIQETQYF.

Here the CDR3 reads CASYSGDTQYF. The CDR3 coding sequence is TGTGCCAGCTACTCGGGGGATACGCAGTATTTT. The rearrangement uses TRBV10-3 and TRBJ2-3; tentatively, D is TRBD2 (5 bases). Between the trimmed V and J ends, which lost 10 bases and 6 bases, there was a span of 11 bases. There are 11 residues in the CDR3. Germline V gives CDR1 ENHRY, CDR2 SYGVKD.